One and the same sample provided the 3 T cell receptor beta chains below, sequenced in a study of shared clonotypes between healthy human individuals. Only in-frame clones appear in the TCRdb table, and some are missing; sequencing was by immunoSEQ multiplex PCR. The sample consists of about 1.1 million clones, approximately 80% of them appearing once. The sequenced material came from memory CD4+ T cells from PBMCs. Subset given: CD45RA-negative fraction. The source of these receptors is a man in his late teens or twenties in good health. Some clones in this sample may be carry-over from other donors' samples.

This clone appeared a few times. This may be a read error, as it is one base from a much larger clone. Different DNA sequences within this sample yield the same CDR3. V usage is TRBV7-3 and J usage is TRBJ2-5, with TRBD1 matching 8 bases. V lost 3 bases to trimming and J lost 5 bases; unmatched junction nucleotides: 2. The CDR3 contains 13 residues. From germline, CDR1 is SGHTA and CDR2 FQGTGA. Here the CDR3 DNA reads TGTGCCAGCAGCTTTGGACAGGGTGAGACCCAGTACTTC. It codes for CASSFGQGETQYF.

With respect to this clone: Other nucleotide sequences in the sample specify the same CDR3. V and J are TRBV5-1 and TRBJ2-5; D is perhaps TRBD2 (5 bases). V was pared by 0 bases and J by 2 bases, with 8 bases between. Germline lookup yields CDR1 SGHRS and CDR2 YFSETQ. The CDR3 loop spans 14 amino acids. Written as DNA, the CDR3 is TGCGCCAGCAGCTTGGTTCCGGGACAAGAGACCCAGTACTTC. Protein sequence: CASSLVPGQETQYF.

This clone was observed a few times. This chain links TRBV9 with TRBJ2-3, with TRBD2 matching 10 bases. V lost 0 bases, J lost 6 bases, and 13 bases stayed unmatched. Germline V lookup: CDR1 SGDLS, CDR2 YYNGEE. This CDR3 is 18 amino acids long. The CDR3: CASSVGLAGVKGQDTQYF. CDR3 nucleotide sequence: TGTGCCAGCAGCGTAGGGCTAGCGGGAGTTAAGGGGCAGGATACGCAGTATTTT.